This T cell receptor (beta chain) was recorded in a study of blood T cell repertoires in COVID-19. Study-wide background: Nucleic acid was either cDNA or gDNA, and it came from T cells, B-cell-depleted T cells, or PBMCs.

Data came from immunoSEQ multiplex PCR; TCRdb stores just in-frame clones and leaves some out. Of some 200,000 clones listed, 80% to 85% are singletons. The J segment lost 7 bases and the V segment lost 7 bases, leaving 13 bases of the junction unmatched. The CDR3 is 16 amino acids. Looked up from germline, CDR1 is SEHNR and CDR2 is FQNEAQ (reference sequence). The TCR comes from a woman aged 60-70 years with acute or convalescent COVID-19. Sequencing input: peripheral blood. The genes are TRBV7-9 and TRBJ1-2, with 12 bases aligning to TRBD1. CDR3 DNA: TGTGCCAGCAACGAAGAGCTGGGACAGGGGGCAGGTGGCTACACCTTC. It is translated as CASNEELGQGAGGYTF.